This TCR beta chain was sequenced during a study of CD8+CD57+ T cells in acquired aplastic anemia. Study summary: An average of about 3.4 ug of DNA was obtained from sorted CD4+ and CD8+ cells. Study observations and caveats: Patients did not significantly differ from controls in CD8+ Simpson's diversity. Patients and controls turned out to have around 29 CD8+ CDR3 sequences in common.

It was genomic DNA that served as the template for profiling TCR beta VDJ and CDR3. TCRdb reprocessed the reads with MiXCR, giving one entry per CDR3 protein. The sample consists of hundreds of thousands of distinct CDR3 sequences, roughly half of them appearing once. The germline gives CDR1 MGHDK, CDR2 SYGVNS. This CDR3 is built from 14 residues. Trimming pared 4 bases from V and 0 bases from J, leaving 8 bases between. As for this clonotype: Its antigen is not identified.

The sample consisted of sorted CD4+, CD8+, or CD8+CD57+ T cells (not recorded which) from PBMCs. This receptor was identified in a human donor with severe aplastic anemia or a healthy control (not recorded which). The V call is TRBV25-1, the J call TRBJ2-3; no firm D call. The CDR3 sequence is CASSGYSSTDTQYF. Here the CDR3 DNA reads TGTGCCAGCAGTGGTTATTCTAGCACAGATACGCAGTATTTT. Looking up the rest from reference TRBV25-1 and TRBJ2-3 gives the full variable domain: EADIYQTPRYLVIGTGKKITLECSQTMGHDKMYWYQQDPGMELHLIHYSYGVNSTEKGDLSSESTVSRIRTEHFPLTLESARPSHTSQYLCASSGYSSTDTQYFGPGTRLTVL.